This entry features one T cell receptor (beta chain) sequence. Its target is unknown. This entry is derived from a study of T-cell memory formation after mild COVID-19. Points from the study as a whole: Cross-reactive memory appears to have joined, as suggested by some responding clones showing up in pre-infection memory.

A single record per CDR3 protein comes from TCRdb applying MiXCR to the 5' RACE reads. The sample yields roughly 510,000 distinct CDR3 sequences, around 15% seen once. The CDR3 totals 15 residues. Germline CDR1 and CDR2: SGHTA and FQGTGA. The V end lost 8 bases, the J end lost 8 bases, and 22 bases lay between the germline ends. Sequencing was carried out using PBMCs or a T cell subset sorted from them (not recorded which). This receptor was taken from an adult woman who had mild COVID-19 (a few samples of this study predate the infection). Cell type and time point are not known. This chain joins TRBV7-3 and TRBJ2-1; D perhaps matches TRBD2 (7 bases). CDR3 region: CASRGASGPMDEQFF. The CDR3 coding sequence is TGTGCCAGCCGGGGGGCTAGCGGTCCTATGGATGAGCAGTTCTTC.